Listed below are T cell receptor beta chains from one sample, sequenced in a study of T cells in Graves' hyperthyroidism and ophthalmopathy. TCRdb redid the calling of the multiplex PCR reads with MiXCR, one entry per CDR3 protein. The sample holds 250,000 to 300,000 distinct CDR3 sequences, more than 14% seen once. The specimen was blood. These receptors were taken from a woman aged 40 to 55 with Graves' hyperthyroidism that later progressed to Graves' ophthalmopathy. The CDR3 runs from the conserved cysteine through the conserved F or W. D genes are given only for firm matches. The size of a clone is reported for some rows only, either as once, few or many, or as a class for expanded clones.

d_gene | j_gene | abundance | v_gene | CDR3aa | CDR3nt
TRBD1 | TRBJ2-5 | many | TRBV28 | CASSLIEAGGAQETQYF | TGTGCCAGCAGTCTAATCGAGGCAGGGGGCGCGCAGGAGACCCAGTACTTC
TRBD2 | TRBJ2-5 | many | TRBV28 | CASSDRRLAGFETQYF | TGTGCCAGCAGCGATCGACGACTAGCGGGATTCGAGACCCAGTACTTC
. | TRBJ2-7 | many | TRBV27 | CASSHSDFYEQYF | TGTGCCAGCAGCCATTCGGACTTCTACGAGCAGTACTTC
TRBD2 | TRBJ2-1 | few | TRBV7-8 | CASSFTKTKTSGAPYNEQFF | TGCGCCAGCAGCTTTACAAAAACTAAGACTAGCGGGGCCCCTTACAATGAGCAGTTCTTC
TRBD2 | TRBJ2-1 | many | TRBV11-1 | CASSLDWREGYNEQFF | TGTGCCAGCAGCTTAGACTGGCGGGAGGGGTACAATGAGCAGTTCTTC
. | TRBJ2-5 | many | TRBV10-3 | CAISLKAGYIETQYF | TGTGCCATCAGTTTAAAGGCAGGTTATATCGAGACCCAGTACTTC
. | TRBJ1-4 | few | TRBV3-1 | CASSLSVTNEKLFF | TGTGCCAGCAGCTTAAGTGTAACTAATGAAAAACTGTTTTTT
. | TRBJ1-1 | many | TRBV5-1 | CASSLNAGMNTEAFF | TGCGCCAGCAGCTTGAACGCAGGGATGAACACTGAAGCTTTCTTT
. | TRBJ2-1 | many | TRBV11-3 | CASSLGLIGEQFF | TGTGCCAGCAGCTTAGGTCTGATCGGTGAGCAGTTCTTC
. | TRBJ2-3 | . | TRBV2 | CASSPVTGSTDTQYF | TGTGCCAGCAGTCCAGTAACGGGGAGCACAGATACGCAGTATTTT